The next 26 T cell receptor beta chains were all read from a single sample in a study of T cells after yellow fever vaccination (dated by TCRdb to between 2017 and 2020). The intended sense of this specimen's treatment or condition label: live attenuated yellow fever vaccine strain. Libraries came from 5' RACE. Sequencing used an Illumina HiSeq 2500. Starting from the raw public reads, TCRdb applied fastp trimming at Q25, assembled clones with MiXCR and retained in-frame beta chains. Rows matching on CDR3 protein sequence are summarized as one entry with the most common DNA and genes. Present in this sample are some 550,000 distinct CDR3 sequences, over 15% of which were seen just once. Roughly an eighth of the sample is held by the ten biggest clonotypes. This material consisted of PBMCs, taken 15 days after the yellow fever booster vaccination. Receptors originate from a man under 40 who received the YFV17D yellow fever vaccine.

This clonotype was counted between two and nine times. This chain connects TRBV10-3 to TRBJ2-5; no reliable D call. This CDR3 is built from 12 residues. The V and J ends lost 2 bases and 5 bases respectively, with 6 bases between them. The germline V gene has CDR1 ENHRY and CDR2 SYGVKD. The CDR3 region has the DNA TGTGCCATCAGTGAGACCCAGGAGACCCAGTACTTC. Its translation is CAISETQETQYF.

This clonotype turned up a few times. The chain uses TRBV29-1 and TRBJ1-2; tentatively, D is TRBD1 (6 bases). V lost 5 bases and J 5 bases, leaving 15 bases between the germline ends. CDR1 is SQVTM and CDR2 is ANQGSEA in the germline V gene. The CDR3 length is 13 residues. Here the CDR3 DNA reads TGCAGCGTTTTCGGGACAACCGCTTATGGCTACACCTTC. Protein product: CSVFGTTAYGYTF.

The CDR3 reads CASKGEWGNTGELFF. The CDR3 DNA sequence: TGTGCCAGCAAAGGGGAGTGGGGGAACACCGGGGAGCTGTTTTTT. The chain couples TRBV7-2 to TRBJ2-2; D may match TRBD1 or TRBD2 (5 bases each). V was trimmed by 7 bases and J by 1 base, leaving 13 bases between them. This CDR3 has 15 residues. The germline CDR1 and CDR2 sequences are SGHTA and FQGNSA. Looking up the rest from reference TRBV7-2 and TRBJ2-2 gives the full variable domain: GAGVSQSPSNKVTEKGKDVELRCDPISGHTALYWYRQSLGQGLEFLIYFQGNSAPDKSGLPSDRFSAERTGGSVSTLTIQRTQQEDSAVYLCASKGEWGNTGELFFGEGSRLTVL.

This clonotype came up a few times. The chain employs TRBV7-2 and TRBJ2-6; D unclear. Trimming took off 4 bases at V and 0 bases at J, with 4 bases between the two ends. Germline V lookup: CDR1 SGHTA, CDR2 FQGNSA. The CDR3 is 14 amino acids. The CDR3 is CASSSNSGANVLTF. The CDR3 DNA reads TGTGCCAGCAGCTCTAACTCTGGGGCCAACGTCCTGACTTTC. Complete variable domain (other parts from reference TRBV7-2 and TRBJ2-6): GAGVSQSPSNKVTEKGKDVELRCDPISGHTALYWYRQSLGQGLEFLIYFQGNSAPDKSGLPSDRFSAERTGGSVSTLTIQRTQQEDSAVYLCASSSNSGANVLTFGAGSRLTVL.

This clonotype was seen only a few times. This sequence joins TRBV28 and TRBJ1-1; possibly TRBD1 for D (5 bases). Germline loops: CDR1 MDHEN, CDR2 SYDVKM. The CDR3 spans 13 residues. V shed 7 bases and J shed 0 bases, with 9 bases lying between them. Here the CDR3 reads CASTGSLNTEAFF. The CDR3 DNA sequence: TGTGCCAGCACAGGGAGCTTGAACACTGAAGCTTTCTTT.

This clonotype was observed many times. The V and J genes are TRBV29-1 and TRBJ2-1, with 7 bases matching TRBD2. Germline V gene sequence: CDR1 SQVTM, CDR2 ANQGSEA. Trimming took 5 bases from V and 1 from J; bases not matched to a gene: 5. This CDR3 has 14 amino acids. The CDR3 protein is CSVLAGVSYNEQFF. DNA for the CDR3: TGCAGCGTTTTGGCGGGAGTTTCCTACAATGAGCAGTTCTTC.

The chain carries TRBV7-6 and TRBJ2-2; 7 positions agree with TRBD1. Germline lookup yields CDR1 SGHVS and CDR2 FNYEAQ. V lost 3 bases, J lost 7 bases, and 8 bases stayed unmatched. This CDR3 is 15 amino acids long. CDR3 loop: CASSLGQGVGGELFF. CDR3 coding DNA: TGTGCCAGCAGCTTGGGGCAGGGGGTCGGCGGGGAGCTGTTTTTT.

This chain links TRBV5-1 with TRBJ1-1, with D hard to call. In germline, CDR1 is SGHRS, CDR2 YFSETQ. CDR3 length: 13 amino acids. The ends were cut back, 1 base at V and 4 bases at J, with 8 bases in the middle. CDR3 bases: TGCGCCAGCAGCTTGCAGCGGGGCACTGAAGCTTTCTTT. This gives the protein CASSLQRGTEAFF. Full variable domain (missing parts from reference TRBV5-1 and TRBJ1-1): KAGVTQTPRYLIKTRGQQVTLSCSPISGHRSVSWYQQTPGQGLQFLFEYFSETQRNKGNFPGRFSGRQFSNSRSEMNVSTLELGDSALYLCASSLQRGTEAFFGQGTRLTVV.

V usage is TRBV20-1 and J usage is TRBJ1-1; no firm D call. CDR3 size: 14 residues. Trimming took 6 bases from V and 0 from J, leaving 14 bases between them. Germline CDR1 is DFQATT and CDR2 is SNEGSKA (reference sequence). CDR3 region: CSAPEREVNTEAFF. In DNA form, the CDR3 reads TGCAGTGCCCCGGAAAGAGAGGTGAACACTGAAGCTTTCTTT.

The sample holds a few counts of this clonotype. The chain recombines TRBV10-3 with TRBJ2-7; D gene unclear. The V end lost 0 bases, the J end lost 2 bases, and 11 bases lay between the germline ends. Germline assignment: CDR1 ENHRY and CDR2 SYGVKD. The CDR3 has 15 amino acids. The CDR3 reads CAISESPPRAYEQYF. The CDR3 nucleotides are TGTGCCATCAGTGAGTCGCCCCCACGAGCCTACGAGCAGTACTTC.

As DNA, the CDR3 is TGTGCCAGCAGTTCTTCAGGAAGGGTTGGTTACGAGCAGTACTTC. It yields the protein CASSSSGRVGYEQYF. This chain joins TRBV12-3 or TRBV12-4 and TRBJ2-7; D gene ambiguous. CDR3 length: 15 amino acids. Trimming took off 4 bases at V and 4 bases at J, with 17 bases between the two ends.

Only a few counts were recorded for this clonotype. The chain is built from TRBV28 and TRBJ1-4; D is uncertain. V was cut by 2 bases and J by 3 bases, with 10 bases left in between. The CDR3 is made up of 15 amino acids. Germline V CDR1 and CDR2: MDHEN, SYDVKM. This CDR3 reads CASSLGFSANEKLFF. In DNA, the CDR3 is TGTGCCAGCAGTTTAGGGTTTAGTGCTAATGAAAAACTGTTTTTT.

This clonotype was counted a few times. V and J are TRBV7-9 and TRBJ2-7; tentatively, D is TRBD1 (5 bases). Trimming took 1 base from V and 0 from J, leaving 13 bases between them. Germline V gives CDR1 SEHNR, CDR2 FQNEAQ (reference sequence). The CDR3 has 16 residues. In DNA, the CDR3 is TGTGCCAGCAGCTTAGAAGGGGCGTTGAGCTCCTACGAGCAGTACTTC. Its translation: CASSLEGALSSYEQYF.

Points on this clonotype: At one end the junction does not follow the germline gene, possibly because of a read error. CDR3 in DNA: TGTGCCAGCAGCGTGTTCCCGGGGACCGGGGCGCTGTTTTTT. It codes for CASSVFPGTGALFF. This chain links TRBV9 with TRBJ2-2; the D gene could be TRBD1 or TRBD2 (5 bases each). In germline, CDR1 is SGDLS, CDR2 YYNGEE. The CDR3 covers 14 residues. The full variable domain, completed using reference TRBV9 and TRBJ2-2, is DSGVTQTPKHLITATGQRVTLRCSPRSGDLSVYWYQQSLDQGLQFLIQYYNGEERAKGNILERFSAQQFPDLHSELNLSSLELGDSALYFCASSVFPGTGALFFGEGSRLTVL.

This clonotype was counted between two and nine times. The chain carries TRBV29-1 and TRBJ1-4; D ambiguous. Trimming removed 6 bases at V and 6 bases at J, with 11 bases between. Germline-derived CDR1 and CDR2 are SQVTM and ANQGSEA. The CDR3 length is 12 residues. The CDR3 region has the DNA TGCAGCGTCGGCAGGCAGGATGAAAAACTGTTTTTT. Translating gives CSVGRQDEKLFF.

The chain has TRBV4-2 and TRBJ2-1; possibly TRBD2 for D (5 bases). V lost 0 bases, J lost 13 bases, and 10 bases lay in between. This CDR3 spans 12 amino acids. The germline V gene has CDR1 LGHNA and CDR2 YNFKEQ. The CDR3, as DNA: TGTGCCAGCAGCCAAGAAGATAGCGACCAGTTCTTC. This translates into CASSQEDSDQFF.

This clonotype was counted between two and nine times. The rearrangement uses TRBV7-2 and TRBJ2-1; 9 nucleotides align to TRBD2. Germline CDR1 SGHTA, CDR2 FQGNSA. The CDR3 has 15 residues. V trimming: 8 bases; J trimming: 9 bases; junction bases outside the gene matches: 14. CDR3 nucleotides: TGTGCCAGCCTCCCCATGGCGGGAGGGCCATTTGAGCAGTTCTTC. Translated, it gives CASLPMAGGPFEQFF.

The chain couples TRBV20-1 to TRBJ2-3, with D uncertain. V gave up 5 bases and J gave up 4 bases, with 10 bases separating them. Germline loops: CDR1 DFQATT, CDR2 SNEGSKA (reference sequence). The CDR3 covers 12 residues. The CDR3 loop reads CSAELRADTQYF. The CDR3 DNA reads TGCAGTGCTGAACTACGAGCAGATACGCAGTATTTT.

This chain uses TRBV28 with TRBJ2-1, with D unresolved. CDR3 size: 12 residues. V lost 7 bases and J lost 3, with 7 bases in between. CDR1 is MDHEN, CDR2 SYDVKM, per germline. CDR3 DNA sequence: TGTGCCAGCAACGGAAACTACAATGAGCAGTTCTTC. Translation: CASNGNYNEQFF.

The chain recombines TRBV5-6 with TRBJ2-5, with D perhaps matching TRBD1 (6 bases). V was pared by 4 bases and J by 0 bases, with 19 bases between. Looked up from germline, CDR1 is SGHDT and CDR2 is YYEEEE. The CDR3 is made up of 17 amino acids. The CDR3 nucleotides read TGTGCCAGCAGCCACCCGGACAGTCCTCCGTACCAAGAGACCCAGTACTTC. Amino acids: CASSHPDSPPYQETQYF. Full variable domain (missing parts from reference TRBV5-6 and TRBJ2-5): DAGVTQSPTHLIKTRGQQVTLRCSPKSGHDTVSWYQQALGQGPQFIFQYYEEEERQRGNFPDRFSGHQFPNYSSELNVNALLLGDSALYLCASSHPDSPPYQETQYFGPGTRLLVL.

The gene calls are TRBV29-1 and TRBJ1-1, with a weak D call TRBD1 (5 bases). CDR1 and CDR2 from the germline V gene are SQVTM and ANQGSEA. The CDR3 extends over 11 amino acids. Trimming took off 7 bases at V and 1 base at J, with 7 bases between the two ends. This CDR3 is CSGRGNTEAFF. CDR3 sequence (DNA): TGCAGCGGGAGGGGGAACACTGAAGCTTTCTTT.

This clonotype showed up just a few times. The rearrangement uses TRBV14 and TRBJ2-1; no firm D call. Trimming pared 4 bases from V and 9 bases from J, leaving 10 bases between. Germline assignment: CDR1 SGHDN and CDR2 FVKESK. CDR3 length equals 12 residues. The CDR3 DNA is TGTGCCAGCAGCCTGAGTTTGGTTGAGCAGTTCTTC. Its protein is CASSLSLVEQFF.

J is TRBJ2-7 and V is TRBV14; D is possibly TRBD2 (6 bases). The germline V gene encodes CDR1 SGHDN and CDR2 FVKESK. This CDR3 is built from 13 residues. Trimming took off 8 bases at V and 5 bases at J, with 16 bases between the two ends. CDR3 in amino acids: CASRGVGFDEQYF. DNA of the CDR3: TGTGCCAGCCGCGGGGTGGGGTTCGACGAGCAGTACTTC.

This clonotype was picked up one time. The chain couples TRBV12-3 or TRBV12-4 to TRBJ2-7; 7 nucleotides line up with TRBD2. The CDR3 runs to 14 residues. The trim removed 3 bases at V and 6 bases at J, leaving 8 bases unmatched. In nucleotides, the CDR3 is TGTGCCAGCAGTTTCGGGGCGGGAGCCTCCGAGCAGTACTTC. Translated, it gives CASSFGAGASEQYF.

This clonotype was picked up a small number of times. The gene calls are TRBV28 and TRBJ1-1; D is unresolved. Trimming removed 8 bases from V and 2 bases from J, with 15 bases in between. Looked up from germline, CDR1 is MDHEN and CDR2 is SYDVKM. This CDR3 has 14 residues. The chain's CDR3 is CASEEGTPNTEAFF. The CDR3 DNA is TGTGCCAGCGAGGAGGGTACCCCCAACACTGAAGCTTTCTTT. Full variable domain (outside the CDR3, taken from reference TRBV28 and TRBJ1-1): DVKVTQSSRYLVKRTGEKVFLECVQDMDHENMFWYRQDPGLGLRLIYFSYDVKMKEKGDIPEGYSVSREKKERFSLILESASTNQTSMYLCASEEGTPNTEAFFGQGTRLTVV.

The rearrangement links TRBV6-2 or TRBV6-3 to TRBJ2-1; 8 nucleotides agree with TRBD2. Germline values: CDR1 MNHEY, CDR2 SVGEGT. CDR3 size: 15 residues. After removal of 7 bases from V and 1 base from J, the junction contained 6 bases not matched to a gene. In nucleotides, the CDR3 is TGTGCCAGCAATTCTGGACTAGCTTCCTACAATGAGCAGTTCTTC. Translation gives CASNSGLASYNEQFF.